The 12 T cell receptor beta chains listed next were all sequenced from one sample in a study of beta chain features in type 1 diabetes. Every isolated RNA sample was fully reverse transcribed, so sequencing captured expressed TCRB transcripts. TCRdb's copy holds only in-frame clones and misses some; the assay was immunoSEQ multiplex PCR. The table has roughly 450,000 clones, roughly 10% seen once. The sample comprised naive CD4+ T cells from blood. These TCRs come from a woman younger than 30 in good health.

This clone was counted only a few times. The CDR3 here is CASSLALLRQGSSGANVLTF. CDR3 coding DNA: TGTGCCAGCAGCTTAGCGCTGTTGAGACAGGGGTCCTCTGGGGCCAACGTCCTGACTTTC. The rearrangement links TRBV7-2 to TRBJ2-6; 8 positions agree with TRBD1. After removal of 0 bases from V and 0 bases from J, the junction contained 10 bases not matched to a gene. Germline loops: CDR1 SGHTA, CDR2 FQGNSA. This CDR3 is 20 amino acids long.

Only a few counts were recorded for this clone. This chain links TRBV12-5 with TRBJ2-1, with D uncertain. Deletions cut 2 bases from V and 8 bases from J, with 10 bases between. This CDR3 region has 13 residues. Germline V gene lookup returns CDR1 LGHNT and CDR2 FRNRAP. This CDR3 reads CASGLTLSHEQFF. The CDR3 DNA follows: TGTGCTAGTGGTTTGACGTTAAGCCATGAGCAGTTCTTC.

This clone was seen more than once but under ten times. This chain links TRBV28 with TRBJ1-3, with unresolved D. This CDR3 is built from 10 residues. The germline V gene encodes CDR1 MDHEN and CDR2 SYDVKM. Trimming took 5 bases from V and 7 from J, leaving 3 bases between them. The CDR3 spells CASSHNTIYF. The CDR3 nucleotides are TGTGCCAGCAGTCACAACACCATATATTTT.

The chain carries TRBV18 and TRBJ2-7, with D possibly matching TRBD1 (5 bases). The CDR3 extends over 11 amino acids. With 6 bases removed from V and 5 bases from J, the gap between germline ends came to 8 bases. Looked up from germline, CDR1 is KGHSH and CDR2 is LQKENI. The CDR3 sequence is CASSQGDEQYF. CDR3 in DNA: TGTGCCAGCTCCCAAGGGGACGAGCAGTACTTC.

This clone was observed a few times. The chain is built from TRBV4-2 and TRBJ2-2; 7 nucleotides match TRBD2. The CDR3 is 17 amino acids. V lost 1 base and J lost 0; bases outside the gene matches: 5. Germline CDR1 LGHNA, CDR2 YNFKEQ. CDR3 in DNA: TGTGCCAGCAGCCAAGTTATTGCGGGAGCGAACACCGGGGAGCTGTTTTTT. Amino acids: CASSQVIAGANTGELFF.

A few counts support this clone. The V gene is TRBV4-3, the J gene TRBJ2-7; 8 nucleotides agree with TRBD1. Germline CDR1 reads LGHNA; CDR2 reads YSLEER. The V segment lost 4 bases and the J segment 3 bases; nucleotides outside the gene matches: 5. This CDR3 has 14 amino acids. The CDR3 region has the DNA TGCGCCAGCAGCCCCTGGACAGGGTACTACGAGCAGTACTTC. Residues: CASSPWTGYYEQYF.

The chain employs TRBV7-9 and TRBJ1-2; possible D gene TRBD1, 6 bases. Germline V gives CDR1 SEHNR, CDR2 FQNEAQ (reference sequence). Trimming stripped 5 bases from V and 0 bases from J, with 13 bases between. The CDR3 contains 15 residues. The CDR3 sequence is CASSIRDTTNYGYTF. The CDR3 nucleotides are TGTGCCAGCAGCATCCGGGACACCACTAACTATGGCTACACCTTC.

This clone was seen a few times. The chain carries TRBV9 and TRBJ1-1, with D possibly matching TRBD1 (6 bases). The V end lost 3 bases, the J end lost 2 bases, and 14 bases lay between the germline ends. CDR3 length: 15 residues. Germline lookup yields CDR1 SGDLS and CDR2 YYNGEE. The CDR3 nucleotides read TGTGCCAGCAGCGCAACCGGGACACCAAACACTGAAGCTTTCTTT. This codes for CASSATGTPNTEAFF. The full variable domain, in which reference TRBV9 and TRBJ1-1 provide the parts outside the CDR3, is DSGVTQTPKHLITATGQRVTLRCSPRSGDLSVYWYQQSLDQGLQFLIQYYNGEERAKGNILERFSAQQFPDLHSELNLSSLELGDSALYFCASSATGTPNTEAFFGQGTRLTVV.

This chain joins TRBV2 and TRBJ1-4; D unresolved. The CDR3 runs to 16 residues. The germline CDR1 and CDR2 sequences are SNHLY and FYNNEI. The ends were cut back, 4 bases at V and 0 bases at J, with 12 bases in the middle. The CDR3: CASSVAAHATNEKLFF. The CDR3 nucleotides read TGTGCCAGCAGTGTAGCGGCTCATGCAACTAATGAAAAACTGTTTTTT. The entire variable domain, with the rest obtained from reference TRBV2 and TRBJ1-4, is as follows: EPEVTQTPSHQVTQMGQEVILRCVPISNHLYFYWYRQILGQKVEFLVSFYNNEISEKSEIFDDQFSVERPDGSNFTLKIRSTKLEDSAMYFCASSVAAHATNEKLFFGSGTQLSVL.

This chain uses TRBV29-1 with TRBJ1-2; the D is unclear. The germline V gene has CDR1 SQVTM and CDR2 ANQGSEA. With 0 bases removed from V and 5 bases from J, the gap between germline ends came to 13 bases. The CDR3 is 14 residues long. CDR3 nucleotide sequence: TGCAGCGTTGAAGATGCGCGAGGGATTTATGGCTACACCTTC. It specifies CSVEDARGIYGYTF.

This rearrangement joins TRBV28 to TRBJ2-7, with TRBD1 identical over 9 bases. The germline gives CDR1 MDHEN, CDR2 SYDVKM. The CDR3 length is 14 residues. V lost 7 bases and J lost 4; bases outside the gene matches: 8. In nucleotides, the CDR3 is TGTGCCAGCACCCCGGGACAGGGATTATACGAGCAGTACGTC. Protein product: CASTPGQGLYEQYV.

This clone was found a few times. The chain combines TRBV7-9 with TRBJ2-7; D is unresolved. The V and J ends lost 5 bases and 2 bases respectively, with 7 bases between them. The CDR3 loop spans 12 amino acids. The germline V gene encodes CDR1 SEHNR and CDR2 FQNEAQ (reference sequence). The CDR3 nucleotides are TGTGCCAGCAGCCTCGACACCTACGAGCAGTACGTC. Translated: CASSLDTYEQYV.